This T cell receptor (beta chain) was profiled in a study of T-cell memory formation after mild COVID-19. Constant-segment-primed 5'RACE gave TCR alpha and TCR beta cDNA libraries with sample barcodes and UMIs. MiXCR, run by TCRdb on the 5' RACE reads, gives a single entry per CDR3 protein. The table lists about 430,000 distinct CDR3 sequences, 20% to 25% of them singletons. CDR1 is SGHKS and CDR2 is YYEKEE in the germline V gene (reference sequence). The V and J ends lost 0 bases and 4 bases respectively, with 10 bases between them. The CDR3 contains 14 residues. This TCR came from an adult woman who had mild COVID-19 (a few samples of this study predate the infection). Cell type and time point are not known. The gene calls are TRBV5-5 and TRBJ1-2, with a possible D match to TRBD1 (5 bases). Sequencing input: PBMCs or a T cell subset sorted from them (not recorded which). As DNA, the CDR3 is TGTGCCAGCAGCTTGGCCGACAGTGGCTATGGCTACACCTTC. It specifies CASSLADSGYGYTF.